Listed below are T cell receptor beta chains from one sample, sequenced in a study of T cell responses to AZD1222 COVID-19 vaccine. Profiling relied on immunoSEQ multiplex PCR, and the TCRdb table lists in-frame clones only, not all of them. The data contain around 44,000 clones, about 86% of them seen just once; the ten biggest clones take up 6% to 7%. Specimen: peripheral blood, collected 28 days after the second AZD1222 dose. These receptors came from an adult who received the AZD1222 COVID-19 vaccine. Each CDR3 is given with its conserved first and last residue.

length,J,V,CDR3
15,TRBJ2-3,TRBV24-1,CATSDFAAPRDTQYF
14,TRBJ1-1,TRBV6-2/TRBV6-3,CASSLEGGNTEAFF
13,TRBJ2-3,TRBV7-3,CASSFQVTDTQYF
15,TRBJ2-7,TRBV4-3,CASSQEILPPYEQYF
12,TRBJ2-1,TRBV4-1,CASSHSNNEQFF
14,TRBJ2-3,TRBV10-3,CAISALDSTSSQYF
12,TRBJ1-1,TRBV9,CASSRPNTEAFF
14,TRBJ2-6,TRBV19,CASRARSGANVLTF
15,TRBJ2-7,TRBV28,CASSSRHGYDYEQYF
12,TRBJ1-1,TRBV29-1,CSARQGNTEAFF
15,TRBJ2-5,TRBV7-9,CASSFVQGVGETQYF
15,TRBJ1-3,TRBV18,CASSPSDNSGNTIYF
16,TRBJ2-1,TRBV6-5,CASSYSGTSGRREQFF
13,TRBJ1-1,TRBV30,CAWTGSANTEAFF
15,TRBJ1-5,TRBV6-1,CASSEDRGSSQPQHF
14,TRBJ2-3,TRBV6-5,CASSPGPPTDTQYF
13,TRBJ1-1,TRBV2,CASSGQMNTEAFF
13,TRBJ1-1,TRBV29-1,CSVGAGGNTEAFF
15,TRBJ2-1,TRBV27,CASSKLAGGYNEQFF
14,TRBJ2-1,TRBV7-9,CASSLQGLRTEQFF
15,TRBJ2-7,TRBV3-1/TRBV3-2,CASSPWDGGSYEQYF
18,TRBJ1-1,TRBV10-3,CAISEPSTRTAQNTEAFF
11,TRBJ2-3,TRBV7-3,CASSNTDTQYF
14,TRBJ1-5,TRBV5-8,CASNSGPGGQPQHF
14,TRBJ2-7,TRBV5-4,CASSSRDSVYEQYF
14,TRBJ1-4,TRBV5-1,CASSLLGSNEKLFF
12,TRBJ2-3,TRBV5-1,CASSLVSDTQYF
14,TRBJ2-2,TRBV5-1,CASRSQGAAGELFF
17,TRBJ2-1,TRBV19,CASSIGLAGGPNNEQFF
13,TRBJ1-5,TRBV11-2,CASSLSLDQPQHF
16,TRBJ2-5,TRBV21-1,CASSPSWGKYQETQYF
15,TRBJ1-1,TRBV7-8,CASSFRTGWNTEAFF
14,TRBJ1-4,TRBV19,CASSPGQGAVKLFF
13,TRBJ1-5,TRBV19,CASSSGRNQPQHF
15,TRBJ2-7,TRBV4-2,CASSQVTTSGHEQYF
15,TRBJ2-2,TRBV27,CASSFTGGVTGELFF
15,TRBJ1-1,TRBV7-2,CASSLGAGMNTEAFF